Listed below are T cell receptor beta chains from one sample, sequenced in a study of PD-L1 blockade in urothelial cancer. Sequencing used immunoSEQ multiplex PCR; TCRdb keeps in-frame clones, though not all of them. There are roughly 45,000 clones in the sample; around nine tenths occur only once, and roughly 8.2% lies in the top ten. The input for sequencing was PBMCs, taken around atezolizumab (anti-PD-L1) treatment. These receptors were collected from a man between 60 and 70 years old with urothelial cancer. Each CDR3 is given with its conserved first and last residue. Fields, in order: J gene, D gene, clone size, V gene, CDR3 protein, CDR3 DNA. D genes are given only for firm matches. Clone size appears in some rows only: once, few, many, or a class for an expanded clone.

J gene: TRBJ2-5
D gene: TRBD2
clone size: NA
V gene: TRBV30
CDR3 protein: CAWSPGWLAGGRETQYF
CDR3 DNA: TGTGCCTGGAGTCCGGGTTGGCTAGCGGGGGGGCGGGAGACCCAGTACTTC

J gene: TRBJ1-1
D gene: NA
clone size: NA
V gene: TRBV10-2
CDR3 protein: CASSEVGGNTEAFF
CDR3 DNA: TGCGCCAGCAGTGAGGTTGGAGGGAACACTGAAGCTTTCTTT

J gene: TRBJ2-2
D gene: TRBD2
clone size: NA
V gene: TRBV19
CDR3 protein: CASEGTSGTGELFF
CDR3 DNA: TGTGCCAGTGAAGGGACTAGCGGCACCGGGGAGCTGTTTTTT

J gene: TRBJ1-1
D gene: TRBD1
clone size: NA
V gene: TRBV5-1
CDR3 protein: CASSWTGGGTEAFF
CDR3 DNA: TGCGCCAGCAGCTGGACAGGGGGCGGGACTGAAGCTTTCTTT

J gene: TRBJ2-7
D gene: TRBD1
clone size: NA
V gene: TRBV15
CDR3 protein: CATSRADRGGYEQYF
CDR3 DNA: TGTGCCACCAGCAGAGCCGACAGGGGAGGCTACGAGCAGTACTTC

J gene: TRBJ1-4
D gene: NA
clone size: NA
V gene: TRBV20-1
CDR3 protein: CSARDRGKLFF
CDR3 DNA: TGCAGTGCTAGAGATAGGGGAAAACTGTTTTTT

J gene: TRBJ1-4
D gene: TRBD1
clone size: NA
V gene: TRBV10-3
CDR3 protein: CAIRGTVNEKLFF
CDR3 DNA: TGTGCCATCAGGGGGACAGTTAATGAAAAACTGTTTTTT

J gene: TRBJ1-1
D gene: NA
clone size: NA
V gene: TRBV18
CDR3 protein: CASSPYREMNTEAFF
CDR3 DNA: TGTGCCAGCTCACCCTACAGGGAAATGAACACTGAAGCTTTCTTT

J gene: TRBJ2-3
D gene: NA
clone size: NA
V gene: TRBV28
CDR3 protein: CASSLSAGSTDTQYF
CDR3 DNA: TGTGCCAGCAGTTTATCGGCAGGGAGCACAGATACGCAGTATTTT

J gene: TRBJ2-7
D gene: NA
clone size: once
V gene: TRBV6-1
CDR3 protein: CASSDGQGFEQYF
CDR3 DNA: TGTGCCAGCAGTGATGGCCAGGGGTTCGAGCAGTACTTC

J gene: TRBJ1-5
D gene: NA
clone size: NA
V gene: TRBV19
CDR3 protein: CASSASQGFGQPQHF
CDR3 DNA: TGTGCCAGTAGTGCGTCCCAGGGGTTCGGTCAGCCCCAGCATTTT

J gene: TRBJ1-3
D gene: NA
clone size: NA
V gene: TRBV7-2
CDR3 protein: CASSLDGGSGNTIYF
CDR3 DNA: TGTGCCAGCAGCTTAGACGGAGGCTCTGGAAACACCATATATTTT

J gene: TRBJ1-5
D gene: NA
clone size: NA
V gene: TRBV19
CDR3 protein: CASSIMAGNQPQHF
CDR3 DNA: TGTGCCAGTAGTATAATGGCGGGCAATCAGCCCCAGCATTTT

J gene: TRBJ2-7
D gene: NA
clone size: NA
V gene: TRBV21-1
CDR3 protein: CASSKVMGEVTNEQYF
CDR3 DNA: TGTGCCAGCAGCAAAGTTATGGGGGAGGTCACAAACGAGCAGTACTTC

J gene: TRBJ1-4
D gene: NA
clone size: NA
V gene: TRBV15
CDR3 protein: CATSSRDTGEKLFF
CDR3 DNA: TGTGCCACCAGCAGTCGGGACACGGGTGAAAAACTGTTTTTT